This note documents a single T cell receptor beta chain sequence. This sample stems from a study of control samples from healthy donors and cancer patients. The ends lost 3 bases at V and 2 bases at J; junction bases unmatched: 3. The V gene's germline CDR1 is DFQATT and CDR2 SNEGSKA (reference sequence). The CDR3 length is 14 residues. Sequencing was performed with immunoSEQ multiplex PCR; in TCRdb, only in-frame clones are kept and a portion is missing. The sample records 150,000 or so clones, 70% to 90% being singletons. Material for sequencing was blood. The J gene is TRBJ2-2, the V gene TRBV20-1; TRBD1 aligns across 7 bases. The sequence derives from a man in his thirties or forties in good health. DNA of the CDR3: TGCAGTGCTAGTAAAGGGGGCAACACCGGGGAGCTGTTTTTT. Protein: CSASKGGNTGELFF.